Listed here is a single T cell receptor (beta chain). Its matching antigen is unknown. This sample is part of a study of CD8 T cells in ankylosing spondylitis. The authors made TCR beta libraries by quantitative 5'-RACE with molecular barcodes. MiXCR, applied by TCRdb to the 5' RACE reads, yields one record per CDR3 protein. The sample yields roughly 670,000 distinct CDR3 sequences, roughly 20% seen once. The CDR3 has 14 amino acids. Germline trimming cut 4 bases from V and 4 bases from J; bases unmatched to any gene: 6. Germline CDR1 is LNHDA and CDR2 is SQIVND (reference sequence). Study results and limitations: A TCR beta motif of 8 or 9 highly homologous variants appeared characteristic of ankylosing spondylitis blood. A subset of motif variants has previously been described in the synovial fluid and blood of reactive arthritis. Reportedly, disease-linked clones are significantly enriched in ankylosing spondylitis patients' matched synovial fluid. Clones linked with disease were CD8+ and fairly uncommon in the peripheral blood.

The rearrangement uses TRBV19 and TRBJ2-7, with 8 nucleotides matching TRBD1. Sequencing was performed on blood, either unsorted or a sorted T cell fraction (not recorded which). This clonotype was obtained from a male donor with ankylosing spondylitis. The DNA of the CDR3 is TGTGCCAGTAGTACCTCAGGGGGCTTATACGAGCAGTACTTC. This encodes CASSTSGGLYEQYF. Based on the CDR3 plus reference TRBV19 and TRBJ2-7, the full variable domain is DGGITQSPKYLFRKEGQNVTLSCEQNLNHDAMYWYRQDPGQGLRLIYYSQIVNDFQKGDIAEGYSVSREKKESFPLTVTSAQKNPTAFYLCASSTSGGLYEQYFGPGTRLTVT.